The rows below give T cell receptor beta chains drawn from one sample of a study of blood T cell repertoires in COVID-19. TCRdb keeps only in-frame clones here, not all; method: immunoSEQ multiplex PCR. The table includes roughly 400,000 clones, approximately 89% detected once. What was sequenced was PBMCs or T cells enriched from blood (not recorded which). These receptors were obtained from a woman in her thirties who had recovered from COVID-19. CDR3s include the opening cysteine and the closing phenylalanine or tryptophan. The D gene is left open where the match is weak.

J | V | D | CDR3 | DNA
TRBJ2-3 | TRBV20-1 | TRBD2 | CSASLSSGRRNTQYF | TGCAGTGCTAGTCTTTCTAGCGGGAGACGTAATACGCAGTATTTT
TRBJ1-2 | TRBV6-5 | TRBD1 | CASRQGFGGYTF | TGTGCCAGCAGACAGGGGTTCGGCGGCTACACCTTC
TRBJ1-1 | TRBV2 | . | CASSESRNTEAFF | TGTGCCAGCAGTGAGTCGCGGAACACTGAAGCTTTCTTT
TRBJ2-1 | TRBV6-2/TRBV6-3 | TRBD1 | CASSDRTGIYNEQFF | TGTGCCAGCAGTGATCGGACAGGGATATACAATGAGCAGTTCTTC
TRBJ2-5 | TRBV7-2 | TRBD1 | CASSTRQGSPTQYF | TGTGCCAGCAGCACCCGACAGGGCTCTCCGACCCAGTACTTC
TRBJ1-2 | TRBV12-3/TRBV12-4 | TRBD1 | CASSSPGGYGYTF | TGTGCCAGCAGCTCACCAGGGGGCTATGGCTACACCTTC
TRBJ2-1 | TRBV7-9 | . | CASSPILSSYNEQFF | TGTGCCAGCAGCCCGATCCTGAGCTCCTACAATGAGCAGTTCTTC
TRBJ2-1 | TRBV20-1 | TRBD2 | CSASLAGIYNEQFF | TGCAGTGCTAGTCTAGCGGGGATCTACAATGAGCAGTTCTTC
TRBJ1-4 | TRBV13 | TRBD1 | CASSKRQGGEKLFF | TGTGCCAGCAGCAAGAGACAGGGTGGCGAAAAACTGTTTTTT
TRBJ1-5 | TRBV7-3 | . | CAWAMAQPQHF | TGTGCCTGGGCGATGGCCCAGCCCCAGCATTTT